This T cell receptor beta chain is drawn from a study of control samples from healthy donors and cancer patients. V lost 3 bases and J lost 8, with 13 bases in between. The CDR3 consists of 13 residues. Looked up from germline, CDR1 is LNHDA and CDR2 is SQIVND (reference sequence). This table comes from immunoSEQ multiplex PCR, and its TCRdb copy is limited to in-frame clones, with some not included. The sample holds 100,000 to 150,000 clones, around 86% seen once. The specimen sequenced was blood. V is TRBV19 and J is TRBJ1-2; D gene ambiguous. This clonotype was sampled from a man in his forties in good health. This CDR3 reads CASSMGGNTGYTF. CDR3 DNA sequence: TGTGCCAGTAGTATGGGTGGGAATACGGGCTACACCTTC.